The TCR beta chain described here comes from a study of CD8 T cells in ankylosing spondylitis. This clonotype was picked up many times. Each CDR3 protein gets one entry after TCRdb re-called the 5' RACE reads with MiXCR. The sample carries about 150,000 distinct CDR3 sequences, 25% to 35% recorded once. The CDR3 loop spans 13 amino acids. V dropped 9 bases and J dropped 7; count of bases not matched to a gene: 8. Germline V lookup: CDR1 KGHDR, CDR2 SFDVKD. This TCR was recovered from a male donor with ankylosing spondylitis. Sample: synovial fluid, either unsorted or a sorted T cell fraction (not recorded which). The chain recombines TRBV24-1 with TRBJ2-1; 7 positions match TRBD2. CDR3: CATRSGNLNEQFF. CDR3 bases: TGTGCCACCCGGAGCGGGAATCTTAATGAGCAGTTCTTC.